This record covers a single T cell receptor (beta chain). Authors' data handling: Amplification from reference gene primers served as the basis for estimated nucleated cell counts. Profiled with immunoSEQ multiplex PCR; TCRdb holds only in-frame clones, not every one. V and J calls and clone size are given by that table; D and trimming were obtained from the DNA. Of some 270,000 clones in the sample, around 89% are singletons; the top ten hold over 4%. The CDR3 consists of 15 residues. V gave up 2 bases and J gave up 6 bases; unmatched junction bases: 7. Germline CDR1 reads MNHEY; CDR2 reads SVGAGI. Donors were grouped by their self-reported clinical history. The data stem from a study of blood T cell repertoires in COVID-19. Turning to the study itself: The analysed material was cDNA or gDNA that came from T cells, B-cell-depleted T cells, or PBMCs.

The gene calls are TRBV6-5 and TRBJ1-1; 9 bases are a match to TRBD1. This sequence originates from a woman in her thirties with acute COVID-19. The sample taken for sequencing was PBMCs or T cells enriched from blood (not recorded which). This CDR3 reads CASSYPRQGVAEAFF. In DNA, the CDR3 is TGTGCCAGCAGTTACCCTAGACAGGGGGTGGCTGAAGCTTTCTTT.